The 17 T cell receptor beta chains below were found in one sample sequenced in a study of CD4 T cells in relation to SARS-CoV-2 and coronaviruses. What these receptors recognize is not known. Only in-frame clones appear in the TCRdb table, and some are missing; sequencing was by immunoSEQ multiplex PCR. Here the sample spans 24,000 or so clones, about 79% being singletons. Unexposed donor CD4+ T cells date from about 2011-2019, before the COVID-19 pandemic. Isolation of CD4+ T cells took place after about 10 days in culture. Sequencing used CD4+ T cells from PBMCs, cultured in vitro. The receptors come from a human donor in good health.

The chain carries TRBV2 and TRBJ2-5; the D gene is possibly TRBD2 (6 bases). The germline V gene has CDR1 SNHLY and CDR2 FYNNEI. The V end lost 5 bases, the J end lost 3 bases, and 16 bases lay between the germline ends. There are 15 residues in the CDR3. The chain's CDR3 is CASSKSGRREETQYF. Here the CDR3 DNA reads TGTGCCAGCAGTAAATCGGGGAGGAGAGAAGAGACCCAGTACTTC.

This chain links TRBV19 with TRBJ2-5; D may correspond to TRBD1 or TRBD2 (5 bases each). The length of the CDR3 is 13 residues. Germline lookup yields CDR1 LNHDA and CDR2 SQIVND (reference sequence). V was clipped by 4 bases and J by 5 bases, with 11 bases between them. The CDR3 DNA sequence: TGTGCCAGTAGTACCGGGACCTACGAGACCCAGTACTTC. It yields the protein CASSTGTYETQYF. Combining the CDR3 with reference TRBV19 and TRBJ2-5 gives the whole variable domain DGGITQSPKYLFRKEGQNVTLSCEQNLNHDAMYWYRQDPGQGLRLIYYSQIVNDFQKGDIAEGYSVSREKKESFPLTVTSAQKNPTAFYLCASSTGTYETQYFGPGTRLLVL.

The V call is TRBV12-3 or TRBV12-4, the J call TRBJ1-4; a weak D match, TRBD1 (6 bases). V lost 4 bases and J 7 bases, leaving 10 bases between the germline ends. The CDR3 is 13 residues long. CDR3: CASSSGVGEKLFF. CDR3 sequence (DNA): TGTGCCAGCAGTTCAGGGGTCGGTGAAAAACTGTTTTTT.

The CDR3 is CASSLHRGTTEAFF. The DNA of the CDR3 is TGTGCCAGCAGTTTACACAGGGGGACCACTGAAGCTTTCTTT. The chain is built from TRBV28 and TRBJ1-1; 8 bases agree with TRBD1. Germline V CDR1 and CDR2: MDHEN, SYDVKM. CDR3 length: 14 residues. V trimming: 2 bases; J trimming: 4 bases; junction bases outside the gene matches: 3.

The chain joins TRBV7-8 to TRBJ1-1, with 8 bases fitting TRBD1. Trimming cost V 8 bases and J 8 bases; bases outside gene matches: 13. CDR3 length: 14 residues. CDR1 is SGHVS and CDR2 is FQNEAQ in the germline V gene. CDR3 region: CASARTGRDLEAFF. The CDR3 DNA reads TGTGCCAGCGCTCGGACAGGGCGGGATCTGGAAGCTTTCTTT.

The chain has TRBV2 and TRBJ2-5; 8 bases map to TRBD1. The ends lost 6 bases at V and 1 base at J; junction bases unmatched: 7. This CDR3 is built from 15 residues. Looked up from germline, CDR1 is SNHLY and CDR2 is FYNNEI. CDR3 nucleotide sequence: TGTGCCAGCAGCCGCGGACAGGGACGCCAAGAGACCCAGTACTTC. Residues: CASSRGQGRQETQYF.

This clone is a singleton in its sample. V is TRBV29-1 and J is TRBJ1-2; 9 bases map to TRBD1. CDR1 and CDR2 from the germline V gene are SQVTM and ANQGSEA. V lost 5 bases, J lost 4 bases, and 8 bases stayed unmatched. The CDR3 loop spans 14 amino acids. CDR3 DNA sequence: TGCAGCGTTCGCCGGGACAGGGACGGCTATGGCTACACCTTC. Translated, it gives CSVRRDRDGYGYTF.

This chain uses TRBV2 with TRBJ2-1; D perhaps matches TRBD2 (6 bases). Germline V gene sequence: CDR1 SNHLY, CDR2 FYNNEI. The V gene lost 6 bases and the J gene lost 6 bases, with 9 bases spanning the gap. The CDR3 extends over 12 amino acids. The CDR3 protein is CASRVAVNEQFF. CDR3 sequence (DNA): TGTGCCAGCAGGGTAGCGGTCAATGAGCAGTTCTTC.

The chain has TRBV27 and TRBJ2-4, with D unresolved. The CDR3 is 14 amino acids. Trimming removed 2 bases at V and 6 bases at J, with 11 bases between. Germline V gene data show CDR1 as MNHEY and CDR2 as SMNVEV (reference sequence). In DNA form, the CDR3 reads TGTGCCAGCAGTTTAGACCCGTTCACAAACATTCAGTACTTC. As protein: CASSLDPFTNIQYF.

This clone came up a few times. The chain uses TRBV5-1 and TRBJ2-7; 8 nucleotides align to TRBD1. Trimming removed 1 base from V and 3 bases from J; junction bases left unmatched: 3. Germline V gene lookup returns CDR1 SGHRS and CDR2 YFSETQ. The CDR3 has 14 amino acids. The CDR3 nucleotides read TGCGCCAGCAGCTTGAGAGACAGGGGCTACGAGCAGTACTTC. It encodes CASSLRDRGYEQYF.

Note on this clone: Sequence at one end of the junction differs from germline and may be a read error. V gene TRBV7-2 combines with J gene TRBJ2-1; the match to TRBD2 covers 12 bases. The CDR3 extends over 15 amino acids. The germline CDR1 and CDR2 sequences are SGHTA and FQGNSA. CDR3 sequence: CASSLAGGLRNEQFF. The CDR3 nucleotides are TGTGCCAGCAGCCTAGCGGGAGGGCTACGGAATGAGCAGTTCTTC.

The CDR3 protein is CASMGHSSNEKLFF. The CDR3 coding sequence is TGTGCCAGCATGGGGCACTCATCTAATGAAAAACTGTTTTTT. The chain joins TRBV6-5 to TRBJ1-4, with D possibly TRBD1 on 5 matching bases. Trimming removed 7 bases at V and 3 bases at J, with 12 bases between. The germline gives CDR1 MNHEY, CDR2 SVGAGI. The CDR3 has 14 amino acids.

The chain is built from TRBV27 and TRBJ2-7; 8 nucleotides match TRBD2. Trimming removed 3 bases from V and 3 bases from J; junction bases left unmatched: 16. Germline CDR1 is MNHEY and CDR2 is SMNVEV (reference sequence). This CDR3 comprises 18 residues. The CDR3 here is CASSLRLALPGGYYEQYF. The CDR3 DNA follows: TGTGCCAGCAGTTTGAGACTAGCTCTGCCGGGGGGGTACTACGAGCAGTACTTC.

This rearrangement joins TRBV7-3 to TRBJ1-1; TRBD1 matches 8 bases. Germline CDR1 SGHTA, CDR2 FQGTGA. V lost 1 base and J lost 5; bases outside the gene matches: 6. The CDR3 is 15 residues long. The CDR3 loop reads CASSLSGQGGTEAFF. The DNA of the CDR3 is TGTGCCAGCAGCTTAAGCGGACAGGGTGGGACTGAAGCTTTCTTT.

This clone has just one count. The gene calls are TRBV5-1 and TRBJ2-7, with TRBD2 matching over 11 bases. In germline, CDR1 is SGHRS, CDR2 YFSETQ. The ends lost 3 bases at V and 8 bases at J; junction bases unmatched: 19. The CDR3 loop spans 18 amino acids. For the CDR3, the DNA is TGCGCCAGCAGCTGGGACAGGGACCGACTAGCGGGGACGTTCAAGCAGTACTTC. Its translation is CASSWDRDRLAGTFKQYF.

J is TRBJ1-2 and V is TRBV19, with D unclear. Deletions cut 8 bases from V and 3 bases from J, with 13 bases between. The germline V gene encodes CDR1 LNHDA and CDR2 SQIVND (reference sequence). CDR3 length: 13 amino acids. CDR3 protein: CASRGTADYGYTF. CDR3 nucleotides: TGTGCCAGTCGCGGTACGGCGGACTATGGCTACACCTTC.

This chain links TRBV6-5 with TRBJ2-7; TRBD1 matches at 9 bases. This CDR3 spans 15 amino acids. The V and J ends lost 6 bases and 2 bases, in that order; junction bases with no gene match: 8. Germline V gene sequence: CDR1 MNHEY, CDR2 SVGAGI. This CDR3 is CASSPKTGGAYEQYF. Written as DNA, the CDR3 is TGTGCCAGCAGCCCGAAAACAGGGGGCGCCTACGAGCAGTACTTC.